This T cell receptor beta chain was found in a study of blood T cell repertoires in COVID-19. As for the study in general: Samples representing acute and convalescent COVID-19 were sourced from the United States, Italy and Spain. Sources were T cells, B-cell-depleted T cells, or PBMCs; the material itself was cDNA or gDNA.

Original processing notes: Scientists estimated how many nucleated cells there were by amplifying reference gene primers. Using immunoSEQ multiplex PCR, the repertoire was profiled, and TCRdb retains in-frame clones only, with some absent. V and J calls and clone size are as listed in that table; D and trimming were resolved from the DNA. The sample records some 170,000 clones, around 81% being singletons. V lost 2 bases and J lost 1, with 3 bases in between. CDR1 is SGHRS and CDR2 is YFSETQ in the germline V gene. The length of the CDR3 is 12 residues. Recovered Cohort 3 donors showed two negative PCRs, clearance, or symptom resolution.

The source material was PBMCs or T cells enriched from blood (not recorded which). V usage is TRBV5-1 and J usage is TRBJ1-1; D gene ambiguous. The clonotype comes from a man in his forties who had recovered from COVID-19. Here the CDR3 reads CASSFQNTEAFF. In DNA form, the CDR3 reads TGCGCCAGCAGCTTTCAGAACACTGAAGCTTTCTTT.